This T cell receptor beta chain was sequenced for a study of hypomethylating agent response in myelodysplastic syndrome. Study-wide findings and caveats: Lack of age-matching between healthy donors and MDS patients could bias comparison.

Source study methods: Roughly 1.6% of 150,000 to 200,000 clonotypes matched previously reported viral-epitope-specific VDJdb entries. Measured with immunoSEQ multiplex PCR; TCRdb has only the in-frame clones, and not every one. Clonal size and the V and J genes are those of that table, whereas D and trimming came from the DNA. The data hold approximately 11,000 clones, with 83% observed a single time. J gave up 4 bases and V 4 bases, and 7 bases lay outside the gene matches. CDR1 is LNHDA and CDR2 is SQIVND in the germline V gene (reference sequence). The CDR3 is 16 residues long. Note on this clone: No antigen is known for it.

The V and J genes are TRBV19 and TRBJ1-2; 12 nucleotides align to TRBD1. The sequence came from a human donor with myelodysplastic syndrome. The sample here was bone marrow, taken before or after starting hypomethylating agent treatment for myelodysplastic syndrome (not recorded which). The CDR3 reads CASSKSGTGGAYGYTF. CDR3 nucleotides: TGTGCCAGTAGTAAGTCCGGGACAGGGGGCGCCTATGGCTACACCTTC.